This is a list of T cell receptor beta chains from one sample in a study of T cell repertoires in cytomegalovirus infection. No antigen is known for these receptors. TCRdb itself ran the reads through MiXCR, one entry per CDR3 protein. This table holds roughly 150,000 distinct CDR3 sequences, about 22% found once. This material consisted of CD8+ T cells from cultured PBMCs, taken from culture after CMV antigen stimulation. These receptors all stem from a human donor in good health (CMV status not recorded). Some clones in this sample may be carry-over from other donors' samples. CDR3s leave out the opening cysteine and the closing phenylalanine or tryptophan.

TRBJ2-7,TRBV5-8,ASSSSGRSGLLYEQY
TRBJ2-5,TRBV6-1,ASSELQETQY
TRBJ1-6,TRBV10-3,AISAIYWTGENYNSPLH
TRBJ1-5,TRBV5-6,ASSLTGALVASNQPQH
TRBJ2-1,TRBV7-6,ASQTGGRNEQF
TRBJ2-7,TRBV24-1,ATSDSTTGSYEQY
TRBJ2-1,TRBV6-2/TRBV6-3,ASSSTSIEQF
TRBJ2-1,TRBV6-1,ASSKNEQF
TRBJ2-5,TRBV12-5,ASGLTDRVRGETQY
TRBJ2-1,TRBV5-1,ASSLIGLAGDIPTYHNNEQF
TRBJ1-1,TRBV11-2,ASSSPRAVGYTEAF
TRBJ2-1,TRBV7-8,ASSLDGGNEQF
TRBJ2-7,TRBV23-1,ASSQGAPIYEQY
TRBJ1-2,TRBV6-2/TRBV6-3,ASGSGADDYGYT
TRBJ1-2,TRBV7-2,ASSLSGQQSLNYGYT
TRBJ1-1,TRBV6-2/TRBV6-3,ASRSRGLNTEAF
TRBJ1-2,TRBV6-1,ASSEGQGIYYGYT
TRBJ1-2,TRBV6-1,AGGRDYKADYGYT
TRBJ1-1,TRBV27,ASSLTGGGDTEAF
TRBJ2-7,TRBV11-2,ASSFGATYEQY
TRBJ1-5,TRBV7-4,ASSLTKPQH
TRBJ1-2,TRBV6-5,ASRGLVGQAGGYT
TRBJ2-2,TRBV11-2,ASSLWGATGELF
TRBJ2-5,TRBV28,ASSFRGLGETQY
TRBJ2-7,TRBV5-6,ASSLGTGASYEQY
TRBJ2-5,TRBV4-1,ASSPGLAGVVQETQY
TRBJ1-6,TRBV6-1,ASSDHSPLH
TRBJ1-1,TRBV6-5,ASSQLGGARDTEAF
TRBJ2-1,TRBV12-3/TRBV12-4,ASSSSGGASYNEQF
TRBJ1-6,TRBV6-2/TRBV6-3,ASTTAGISSYNSPLH
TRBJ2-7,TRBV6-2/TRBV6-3,ASSPWPYEQY
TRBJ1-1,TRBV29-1,SVDPGMNTEAF
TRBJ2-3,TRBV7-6,ASSLALSVADTQY
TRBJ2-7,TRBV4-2,ASSQERASTYEQY
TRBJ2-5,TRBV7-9,ASRPGYVETQY
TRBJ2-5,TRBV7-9,ASSLTGSETQY
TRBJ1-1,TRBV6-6,ASNPTGRNTEAF
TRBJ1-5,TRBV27,ASSLSIGQPQH
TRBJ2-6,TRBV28,ASSLRYTGANVLT
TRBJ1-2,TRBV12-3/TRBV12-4,ASTPPGGGRYGYT
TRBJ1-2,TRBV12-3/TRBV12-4,ASSFQIGLDRGYT
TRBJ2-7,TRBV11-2,ASSLSHYEQY
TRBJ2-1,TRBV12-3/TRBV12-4,ASSVNEQF
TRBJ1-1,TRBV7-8,ASRAGQELINTEAF
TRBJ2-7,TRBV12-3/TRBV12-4,ASSLWDAPYEQY
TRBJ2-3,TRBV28,ASIPAESTDTQY
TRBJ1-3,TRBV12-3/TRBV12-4,AIPPGIGGNTIY
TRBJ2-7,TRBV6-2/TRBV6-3,ASNIAGAAYEQY
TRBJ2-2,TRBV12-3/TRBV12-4,ASRFDRGNTGELF
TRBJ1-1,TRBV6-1,ASNTNTEAF
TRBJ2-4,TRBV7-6,ASSLTEGLKENIQY
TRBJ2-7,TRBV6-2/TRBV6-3,ASSPSGGNEQY
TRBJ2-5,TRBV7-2,ASSSSPGPETQY
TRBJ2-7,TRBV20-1,SARAGRFYEQY
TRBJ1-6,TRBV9,ASSLRPTGELSPLH